These 28 T cell receptor beta chains were sequenced from one sample in a study of T-cell reconstitution after alpha-beta-depleted transplantation in children. Molecular barcoding with unique molecular identifiers was used for the TCRbeta library. TCRdb called the PCR reads again in MiXCR, with one record for every CDR3 protein. The data hold some 400,000 distinct CDR3 sequences, with around 20% observed a single time. The sample was PBMCs from the stem cell graft donor, taken from the stem cell graft. These receptors all come from a human donor who donated a stem cell graft to a child with acute myeloid leukemia.

The table lists this clonotype with a few counts. V and J are TRBV7-6 and TRBJ2-7; TRBD2 might be the D (6 bases). The germline V gene encodes CDR1 SGHVS and CDR2 FNYEAQ. Trimming pared 1 base from V and 4 bases from J, leaving 14 bases between. There are 15 residues in the CDR3. Here the CDR3 reads CASSLGPGGNYEQYF. DNA for the CDR3: TGTGCCAGCAGCTTAGGCCCTGGGGGGAATTACGAGCAGTACTTC.

This clonotype was recorded a few times. The V gene is TRBV27, the J gene TRBJ2-5; no clear D gene. Trimming pared 1 base from V and 5 bases from J, leaving 8 bases between. The CDR3 spans 13 residues. Germline assignment: CDR1 MNHEY and CDR2 SMNVEV (reference sequence). CDR3 DNA sequence: TGTGCCAGCAGTTTATTAATTGGGGAGACCCAGTACTTC. Protein product: CASSLLIGETQYF.

In this sample, this clonotype turned up a few times. The rearrangement links TRBV20-1 to TRBJ1-3; D perhaps matches TRBD1 (6 bases). The V gene's germline CDR1 is DFQATT and CDR2 SNEGSKA (reference sequence). V lost 0 bases and J 6 bases, leaving 12 bases between the germline ends. The CDR3 is made up of 14 amino acids. CDR3 amino acids: CSAREGARKNTIYF. CDR3 sequence (DNA): TGCAGTGCTAGAGAGGGGGCGCGAAAAAACACCATATATTTT.

A few counts support this clonotype. The chain carries TRBV4-1 and TRBJ1-4; 10 bases agree with TRBD1. Germline V gene sequence: CDR1 MGHRA, CDR2 YSYEKL. CDR3 length equals 16 residues. V gave up 1 base and J gave up 5 bases; unmatched junction bases: 4. The CDR3 nucleotides read TGCGCCAGCAGCCAAGTACGGGGACAGGGGAATGAAAAACTGTTTTTT. Amino acid sequence: CASSQVRGQGNEKLFF.

In its sample, this clonotype was seen many times. This chain links TRBV6-5 with TRBJ2-7, with 10 nucleotides matching TRBD2. This CDR3 has 15 residues. Germline CDR1 is MNHEY and CDR2 is SVGAGI. Trimming removed 3 bases from V and 5 bases from J; junction bases left unmatched: 7. CDR3 protein: CASSYTSGNIHEQYF. CDR3 in DNA: TGTGCCAGCAGTTATACTAGCGGGAATATCCACGAGCAGTACTTC.

As regards this clonotype: The CDR3 carries no conserved terminal phenylalanine or tryptophan, so it likely arises from a read error. This sequence joins TRBV20-1 and TRBJ2-5; TRBD1 agrees at 8 bases. The CDR3 has 15 residues. Losses at the gene ends were 2 bases for V and 4 bases for J; bases not matched to a gene: 9. Per germline, CDR1 DFQATT and CDR2 SNEGSKA (reference sequence). The chain's CDR3 is CSARPLTGARETQYC. CDR3 nucleotides: TGCAGTGCTAGACCCTTGACAGGGGCGAGAGAGACCCAGTACTGC.

This clonotype has only a few counts. The chain carries TRBV20-1 and TRBJ2-3, with D tentatively TRBD1 (6 bases). Trimming took off 4 bases at V and 1 base at J, with 12 bases between the two ends. This CDR3 spans 14 amino acids. Germline-derived CDR1 and CDR2 are DFQATT and SNEGSKA (reference sequence). CDR3 amino acids: CSATRQARTDTQYF. CDR3 nucleotide sequence: TGCAGTGCTACCCGACAGGCCCGCACAGATACGCAGTATTTT.

Only a few counts were recorded for this clonotype. The chain employs TRBV12-3 or TRBV12-4 and TRBJ2-4; maybe TRBD1 (5 bases). This CDR3 contains 15 residues. Trimming took off 2 bases at V and 3 bases at J, with 11 bases between the two ends. The CDR3 region has the DNA TGTGCCAGCAGTTTAACCCAGGGTGGCAAAAACATTCAGTACTTC. It encodes CASSLTQGGKNIQYF.

The table lists this clonotype with many counts. The chain combines TRBV28 with TRBJ2-1; perhaps TRBD2 as D (5 bases). V lost 2 bases and J 1 base, leaving 9 bases between the germline ends. Germline V gene data show CDR1 as MDHEN and CDR2 as SYDVKM. This CDR3 region has 15 residues. CDR3 loop: CASSLIRESYNEQFF. CDR3 coding DNA: TGTGCCAGCAGTTTAATTCGGGAATCCTACAATGAGCAGTTCTTC.

A few counts support this clonotype. V and J are TRBV28 and TRBJ1-2, with 7 bases matching TRBD1. Trimming at V came to 11 bases and at J to 5 bases, leaving 14 bases not matched to a gene. This CDR3 spans 14 amino acids. Germline V gene lookup returns CDR1 MDHEN and CDR2 SYDVKM. The CDR3 sequence: CAAAAGQGEYGYTF. CDR3 DNA: TGTGCCGCCGCGGCCGGCCAGGGGGAATATGGCTACACCTTC.

This clonotype was counted a few times. DNA for the CDR3: TGCAGTGCTAGGCTGTCCGAGTACGAGCAGTACTTC. Protein product: CSARLSEYEQYF. The gene calls are TRBV20-1 and TRBJ2-7, with D unclear. Trimming shortened V by 3 bases and J by 4 bases, and 10 bases separated the two germline ends. The CDR3 runs to 12 residues. CDR1 and CDR2 from the germline V gene are DFQATT and SNEGSKA (reference sequence).

This clonotype has a handful of counts. The chain joins TRBV6-2 or TRBV6-3 to TRBJ2-7; D is perhaps TRBD2 (5 bases). The CDR3 length is 13 residues. The germline gives CDR1 MNHEY, CDR2 SVGEGT. V gave up 7 bases and J gave up 2 bases, with 12 bases separating them. As DNA, the CDR3 is TGTGCCAGCAATCTAGCTGTAACCTACGAGCAGTACTTC. Encoded protein: CASNLAVTYEQYF.

The chain uses TRBV11-2 and TRBJ2-7, with 9 positions matching TRBD1. The CDR3 totals 15 residues. Losses at the gene ends were 4 bases for V and 5 bases for J; bases not matched to a gene: 9. Germline CDR1 reads SGHAT; CDR2 reads FQNNGV. CDR3 region: CASSSRGTGYNEQYF. The CDR3 DNA sequence: TGTGCCAGCAGCTCCCGAGGGACAGGGTACAACGAGCAGTACTTC.

This chain connects TRBV20-1 to TRBJ2-7; 8 bases fit TRBD1. The V gene end was trimmed by 1 base and the J gene end by 6 bases; junction bases not matched to a gene: 11. The CDR3 spans 15 residues. CDR1 is DFQATT, CDR2 SNEGSKA, per germline (reference sequence). The CDR3 here is CSARVDREDLIEQYF. For the CDR3, the DNA is TGCAGTGCTAGAGTGGACAGGGAAGATTTGATCGAGCAGTACTTC.

This chain links TRBV6-2 or TRBV6-3 with TRBJ1-1; D uncertain. In germline, CDR1 is MNHEY, CDR2 SVGEGT. The V end was cut by 2 bases, the J end by 5 bases, with 9 bases between. CDR3 size: 13 residues. CDR3 in DNA: TGTGCCAGCAGTTACGAGGGAAGAACTGAAGCTTTCTTT. It is translated as CASSYEGRTEAFF.

Turning to this clonotype: The junction does not match germline at one end; this may be a read error. The chain couples TRBV20-1 to TRBJ2-5; 16 bases map to TRBD2. The CDR3 has 16 amino acids. Germline V CDR1 and CDR2: DFQATT, SNEGSKA (reference sequence). CDR3 sequence (DNA): TGCTGTGCCGGGACTAGCGGGAGGGCCTTAGAAGAGACCCAGTACTTC. As protein: CCAGTSGRALEETQYF.

There are a few counts of this clonotype. CDR3 protein: CASSLDYQGGQETQYF. The CDR3 bases are TGCGCCAGCAGCTTAGACTACCAGGGAGGTCAAGAGACCCAGTACTTC. The gene calls are TRBV5-1 and TRBJ2-5; D perhaps matches TRBD2 (6 bases). Germline assignment: CDR1 SGHRS and CDR2 YFSETQ. The CDR3 runs 16 residues. V was cut by 2 bases and J by 2 bases, with 16 bases left in between.

The J gene is TRBJ2-1, the V gene TRBV6-9; D unclear. The CDR3 contains 23 residues. CDR1 and CDR2 from the germline V gene are MNHGY and SVAAGI. V was shortened by 4 bases and J by 0 bases, with 34 bases between the two germline ends. CDR3 region: CASSFEYSRGGRSPRISYNEQFF. CDR3 DNA: TGTGCCAGCAGTTTTGAATATTCCCGTGGCGGACGCAGTCCCCGTATCTCCTACAATGAGCAGTTCTTC.

The rearrangement links TRBV11-2 to TRBJ2-1; 7 nucleotides match TRBD2. The junction had 12 bases not matched to a gene; V was cut back by 5 bases and J by 5 bases. Germline V gives CDR1 SGHAT, CDR2 FQNNGV. The CDR3 runs to 16 residues. The CDR3: CASSPGGSGVDNEQFF. CDR3 coding DNA: TGTGCCAGCAGCCCCGGAGGCAGCGGGGTGGACAATGAGCAGTTCTTC.

The chain has TRBV4-1 and TRBJ2-1, with a possible D match to TRBD2 (7 bases). CDR3 size: 17 residues. Germline loops: CDR1 MGHRA, CDR2 YSYEKL. Trimming shortened V by 0 bases and J by 0 bases, and 12 bases separated the two germline ends. CDR3 amino acids: CASSQDIGGRSYNEQFF. Written as DNA, the CDR3 is TGCGCCAGCAGCCAAGATATCGGGGGGCGCTCCTACAATGAGCAGTTCTTC.

There are a few counts of this clonotype. This chain links TRBV20-1 with TRBJ1-1, with TRBD1 matching 8 bases. The length of the CDR3 is 14 residues. CDR1 is DFQATT, CDR2 SNEGSKA, per germline (reference sequence). The V gene end was trimmed by 6 bases and the J gene end by 0 bases; junction bases not matched to a gene: 6. CDR3 in DNA: TGCAGTGCCATACCGGGACAGGTGAACACTGAAGCTTTCTTT. Protein product: CSAIPGQVNTEAFF.

This clonotype was seen only a few times. The chain couples TRBV20-1 to TRBJ2-2, with 7 bases matching TRBD2. Germline V lookup: CDR1 DFQATT, CDR2 SNEGSKA (reference sequence). After removal of 0 bases from V and 6 bases from J, the junction contained 4 bases not matched to a gene. The CDR3 is 14 residues long. CDR3 loop: CSARDGAGAGELFF. In DNA, the CDR3 is TGCAGTGCTAGAGATGGGGCGGGGGCCGGGGAGCTGTTTTTT.

This clonotype is a singleton in its sample. This chain uses TRBV7-2 with TRBJ2-7, with 7 bases identical to TRBD1. The CDR3 consists of 16 residues. V gave up 1 base and J gave up 4 bases; unmatched junction bases: 10. Germline CDR1 reads SGHTA; CDR2 reads FQGNSA. CDR3 loop: CASSLVPGGTRYEQYF. The CDR3 region has the DNA TGTGCCAGCAGCTTAGTACCAGGGGGAACAAGGTACGAGCAGTACTTC.

This clonotype was seen ten or more times. The chain combines TRBV7-2 with TRBJ2-6; unclear D gene. The length of the CDR3 is 17 residues. Per the germline V gene, CDR1 is SGHTA and CDR2 is FQGNSA. Trimming took 1 base from V and 2 from J, leaving 12 bases between them. Written as DNA, the CDR3 is TGTGCCAGCAGCTTAGTCGCCAAGGTTACTGGGGCCAACGTCCTGACTTTC. Protein product: CASSLVAKVTGANVLTF.

The rearrangement uses TRBV2 and TRBJ1-2, with a tentative D call TRBD1 (5 bases). This CDR3 is built from 12 residues. The V end was cut by 10 bases, the J end by 6 bases, with 15 bases between. Germline CDR1 reads SNHLY; CDR2 reads FYNNEI. The CDR3 spells CATNTGRDGYTF. The CDR3, as DNA: TGTGCCACCAATACGGGGCGGGATGGCTACACCTTC.

In its sample, this clonotype was seen a few times. This chain connects TRBV5-1 to TRBJ1-6, with 9 bases identical to TRBD1. Germline V lookup: CDR1 SGHRS, CDR2 YFSETQ. CDR3 length: 19 amino acids. Germline trimming cut 4 bases from V and 8 bases from J; bases unmatched to any gene: 19. Here the CDR3 reads CASSQGRGSWDREHSPLHF. In DNA form, the CDR3 reads TGCGCCAGCAGCCAGGGGCGAGGATCCTGGGACAGGGAGCATTCACCCCTCCACTTT.

The chain joins TRBV3-1 to TRBJ2-7; no reliable D call. The CDR3 covers 13 residues. V was shortened by 0 bases and J by 4 bases, with 7 bases between the two germline ends. Germline V CDR1 and CDR2: LGHDT, YNNKEL (reference sequence). CDR3 residues: CASSQDNRYEQYF. CDR3 sequence (DNA): TGTGCCAGCAGCCAAGACAACAGATACGAGCAGTACTTC.

This rearrangement joins TRBV3-1 to TRBJ1-1, with D tentatively TRBD1 (5 bases). The CDR3 extends over 15 amino acids. V was shortened by 3 bases and J by 0 bases, with 11 bases between the two germline ends. The germline V gene encodes CDR1 LGHDT and CDR2 YNNKEL (reference sequence). The CDR3 sequence is CASSQSGDLNTEAFF. The CDR3 DNA reads as TGTGCCAGCAGCCAGTCGGGGGACCTGAACACTGAAGCTTTCTTT.